The 19 T cell receptor beta chains presented below share a single source sample, sequenced in a study of tumor-infiltrating lymphocytes in primary liver carcinoma. In addition to blood RNA drawn from unsorted whole blood, germline DNA was extracted. A primer matching the constant region was used to make TCR beta cDNA from 450 to 550 ng of total RNA. Libraries of TCR beta came from three nested multiplex PCR rounds with slightly modified ARM-PCR. Each of the first two PCR rounds ran roughly 9 cycles with TRBV1-TRBV30 forward and C-beta reverse primers. TCRdb re-called the multiplex PCR reads through MiXCR, storing one row per CDR3 protein. The sample consists of 300,000 to 350,000 distinct CDR3 sequences, around 60% of them appearing once. Sequencing was done on a sample of peripheral blood. These receptors were taken from a man aged 35 to 55 with primary liver carcinoma and hepatitis B virus infection.

As regards this clonotype: The junction shows a germline mismatch at one end, possibly a read error. The gene calls are TRBV28 and TRBJ2-2; tentative D call: TRBD2 (6 bases). Germline V gene lookup returns CDR1 MDHEN and CDR2 SYDVKM. This CDR3 is 11 amino acids long. The CDR3 reads CASSHFGGLFF. CDR3 coding DNA: TGTGCCAGCAGTCATTTCGGGGGGCTGTTTTTT. Variable domain in full (rest from reference TRBV28 and TRBJ2-2): DVKVTQSSRYLVKRTGEKVFLECVQDMDHENMFWYRQDPGLGLRLIYFSYDVKMKEKGDIPEGYSVSREKKERFSLILESASTNQTSMYLCASSHFGGLFFGEGSRLTVL.

A remark on this clonotype: An end of the junction does not agree with germline; a read error may underlie this. The rearrangement joins TRBV29-1 to TRBJ2-5; D not resolved. CDR1 is SQVTM and CDR2 is ANQGSEA in the germline V gene. The CDR3 has 11 residues. The CDR3 DNA reads as TGCAGCGGAGAGAGTCTAGAGACCCATTACTTC. Amino acids: CSGESLETHYF.

The chain has TRBV11-3 and TRBJ2-1, with TRBD2 identical over 12 bases. In germline, CDR1 is SGHNT, CDR2 YENEEA. Trimming at V came to 5 bases and at J to 9 bases, leaving 8 bases not matched to a gene. CDR3 length equals 15 residues. The CDR3 sequence is CASSPSSGRGREQFF. As DNA, the CDR3 is TGTGCCAGCAGCCCTTCTAGCGGGAGGGGTCGTGAGCAGTTCTTC.

Points on this clonotype: One junction end does not reproduce the germline sequence, and a read error may be involved. V is TRBV11-2 and J is TRBJ2-5; no firm D call. This CDR3 comprises 15 residues. Per germline, CDR1 SGHAT and CDR2 FQNNGV. In DNA, the CDR3 is TGTGCCAGCAGCCTCACTGGACGGAGCCAAGAGGCCCAGTACTTC. Protein: CASSLTGRSQEAQYF.

The J gene is TRBJ2-7, the V gene TRBV6-5; TRBD2 agrees at 8 bases. J gave up 11 bases and V 6 bases, and 12 bases lay outside the gene matches. The CDR3 has 13 residues. Germline CDR1 reads MNHEY; CDR2 reads SVGAGI. Here the CDR3 DNA reads TGTGCCAGCAGGCGGGAGGCCCTAGGGGAGAAGTACTTC. This gives the protein CASRREALGEKYF.

Regarding this clonotype: The CDR3 ends on some other residue instead of the conserved phenylalanine or tryptophan, so this is likely a read error. No DNA is shown, since the ends of the CDR3 on it are uncertain; the CDR3 is the one TCRdb lists. The CDR3 here is CASSLGVLRYL. This chain links TRBV6-2 or TRBV6-3 with TRBJ2-3. The germline V gene has CDR1 MNHEY and CDR2 SVGEGT. The CDR3 is 11 residues long, counting both termini.

To note about this clonotype: Compared with germline, one end of the junction differs, possibly owing to a read error. V and J are TRBV5-4 and TRBJ2-7; D ambiguous. This CDR3 is built from 14 residues. Per the germline V gene, CDR1 is SGHNT and CDR2 is YYREEE (reference sequence). The CDR3, as DNA: TGTGCCAGCAGCTTGGGACTCCTTTCCTACAAGCAGTACTTC. This encodes CASSLGLLSYKQYF.

The chain recombines TRBV7-9 with TRBJ2-3, with 11 bases identical to TRBD2. Per germline, CDR1 SEHNR and CDR2 FQNEAQ (reference sequence). CDR3 length: 22 residues. J was trimmed by 2 bases and V by 1 base; bases with no gene match: 20. CDR3 DNA: TGTGCCAGCAGCTTAGTCTTATCGTGGACAGCTTCTAGCGGGAGGATCACAGATACGCAGTATTTT. Protein product: CASSLVLSWTASSGRITDTQYF.

This clonotype appeared many times. The genes are TRBV11-2 and TRBJ2-5, with TRBD2 identical over 12 bases. Germline CDR1 SGHAT, CDR2 FQNNGV. The CDR3 is 20 residues long. Trimming at V came to 5 bases and at J to 4 bases, leaving 20 bases not matched to a gene. CDR3: CASSLSGMLSSGRVVETQYF. CDR3 DNA: TGTGCCAGCAGCCTATCTGGGATGTTATCTAGCGGGAGGGTCGTAGAGACCCAGTACTTC.

Many counts were recorded for this clonotype. The chain has TRBV6-5 and TRBJ2-1, with 8 bases lining up with TRBD2. Trimming removed 6 bases from V and 14 bases from J; junction bases left unmatched: 9. Germline CDR1 reads MNHEY; CDR2 reads SVGAGI. The CDR3 length is 12 residues. CDR3 sequence (DNA): TGTGCCAGCAGCCCCCCCGGGAGGGGAGAGTTCTTC. Translation: CASSPPGRGEFF.

This clonotype turned up a few times. This chain connects TRBV6-1 to TRBJ2-7; perhaps TRBD2 as D (6 bases). V shed 8 bases and J shed 6 bases, with 20 bases lying between them. From germline, CDR1 is MNHNS and CDR2 SASEGT. The CDR3 runs to 14 residues. CDR3 DNA sequence: TGTGCCAGCCAGCGGGCGCTTACCGCCCTCGAGCAGTACTTC. Protein: CASQRALTALEQYF.

Note on this clonotype: One junction end does not reproduce the germline sequence, and a read error may be involved. The chain couples TRBV11-2 to TRBJ2-1, with 7 positions matching TRBD2. This CDR3 has 13 amino acids. CDR1 is SGHAT and CDR2 is FQNNGV in the germline V gene. As DNA, the CDR3 is TGTGCCAGCGGCTTAATGTTTTGGACTAGGCAGTTCTTC. Protein product: CASGLMFWTRQFF.

For this clonotype: The junction departs from the called germline gene at one end, perhaps through a read error. The chain combines TRBV6-1 with TRBJ2-1; no clear D. The CDR3 covers 13 residues. Germline loops: CDR1 MNHNS, CDR2 SASEGT. CDR3 bases: TGTGCCAGCCGAGAAACAGAGCCCGATGAGCAGCTCTTC. Amino acids: CASRETEPDEQLF.

Concerning this clonotype itself: One junction end disagrees with the germline gene, perhaps due to a read error. The chain employs TRBV11-2 and TRBJ2-3; 9 nucleotides match TRBD2. Per the germline V gene, CDR1 is SGHAT and CDR2 is FQNNGV. The CDR3 contains 18 residues. This CDR3 is CASIRPSGSGTSIDTQYF. The CDR3 nucleotides read TGTGCCAGCATCCGACCAAGTGGTAGCGGGACTAGCATAGATACGCAGTATTTT.

This clonotype was detected once. A junction end diverges from the germline sequence, so it may reflect a read error. The V call is TRBV12-3 or TRBV12-4, the J call TRBJ2-1, with D unclear. The CDR3 loop spans 13 amino acids. CDR3 loop: CAISLWQVNEQFF. The CDR3 DNA follows: TGTGCCATCAGTTTATGGCAGGTAAATGAGCAGTTCTTC.

With respect to this clonotype: This may come from a read error, since a much larger clone is one base off. This rearrangement joins TRBV12-3 or TRBV12-4 to TRBJ2-7; TRBD2 agrees at 10 bases. V lost 5 bases and J lost 4; bases outside the gene matches: 20. The CDR3 contains 19 residues. The CDR3 nucleotides read TGTGCCAGCAGTCAACCCTCCACTACTAGCGGGAAGCCTCGGTACGAGCAGTACTTC. Amino acid sequence: CASSQPSTTSGKPRYEQYF.

For this clonotype: At one of its ends the junction is not consistent with the germline gene, which may arise from a read error. This chain links TRBV13 with TRBJ2-1; no reliable D call. This CDR3 is built from 12 residues. Germline lookup yields CDR1 PRHDT and CDR2 FYEKMQ (reference sequence). The CDR3 sequence is CASSSLLNKQFF. CDR3 in DNA: TGTGCCAGCAGCTCACTGCTCAATAAGCAGTTCTTC.

This chain uses TRBV11-2 with TRBJ2-7; D unclear. The CDR3 extends over 15 amino acids. Germline values: CDR1 SGHAT, CDR2 FQNNGV. The CDR3 bases are TGTGACATCAGCCTTCGACCAGGAGCTTCCTACGAGCAGTACTTC. This gives the protein CDISLRPGASYEQYF. Complete variable domain (other parts from reference TRBV11-2 and TRBJ2-7): EAGVAQSPRYKIIEKRQSVAFWCNPISGHATLYWYQQILGQGPKLLIQFQNNGVVDDSQLPKDRFSAERLKGVDSTLKIQPAKLEDSAVYLCDISLRPGASYEQYFGPGTRLTVT.

The chain has TRBV11-2 and TRBJ2-5; 7 nucleotides agree with TRBD2. CDR1 and CDR2 (germline): SGHAT, FQNNGV. Losses at the gene ends were 7 bases for V and 1 base for J; bases not matched to a gene: 6. This CDR3 has 14 amino acids. CDR3: CASKPSGGQETQYF. CDR3 sequence (DNA): TGTGCCAGCAAACCTTCGGGGGGCCAAGAGACCCAGTACTTC.